The 31 T cell receptor beta chains presented below share a single source sample, sequenced in a study of vaccination and CD4 T cells after COVID-19. The Oncomine TCR Beta short-read assay was what sequenced the DNA obtained from cultured CD4+ T cells. TCRdb recomputed calls from the PCR reads with MiXCR, one row per CDR3 protein. The sample gives some 25,000 distinct CDR3 sequences, approximately 66% of which show up once; roughly a sixth is in the top ten. For these TCRs, the target antigens are not known. This sample's treatment: approximately 9-day PBMC culture with coronavirus spike peptide pools or control peptides (ViraFEST assay). Sequenced material: CD4+ T cells from blood, cultured in vitro, taken after SARS-CoV-2 vaccination. The receptors shown here come from a human donor who received a COVID-19 vaccine.

The chain links TRBV24-1 to TRBJ2-5, with TRBD1 matching 11 bases. From germline, CDR1 is KGHDR and CDR2 SFDVKD. This CDR3 is built from 15 residues. J lost 5 bases, V lost 4 bases, and 5 bases had no gene match. CDR3 nucleotides: TGTGCCACCAGTGACGGACAGGGGGCGAGGGAGACCCAGTACTTC. Protein sequence: CATSDGQGARETQYF.

The chain carries TRBV30 and TRBJ1-5, with D perhaps TRBD1 (5 bases). The germline gives CDR1 GTSNPN, CDR2 SVGIG (reference sequence). The CDR3 has 13 amino acids. V dropped 2 bases and J dropped 5 bases, with 10 bases sitting between them. DNA of the CDR3: TGTGCCTGGAGTTCCCAGGGTCATCAGCCCCAGCATTTT. Translated, it gives CAWSSQGHQPQHF.

The chain couples TRBV7-2 to TRBJ2-5; 11 bases agree with TRBD2. Germline loops: CDR1 SGHTA, CDR2 FQGNSA. The length of the CDR3 is 14 residues. Unmatched junction bases numbered 2, after V lost 6 bases and J lost 2 bases. CDR3 loop: CASSTSGGQETQYF. Written as DNA, the CDR3 is TGTGCCAGCAGTACTAGCGGGGGACAAGAGACCCAGTACTTC.

The J gene is TRBJ1-6, the V gene TRBV5-1; 9 bases align to TRBD1. The CDR3 is made up of 16 amino acids. Losses at the gene ends were 0 bases for V and 6 bases for J; bases not matched to a gene: 4. Germline V gene data show CDR1 as SGHRS and CDR2 as YFSETQ. The CDR3: CASSLGTGGSNSPLHF. The CDR3 DNA is TGCGCCAGCAGCTTGGGTACAGGGGGCAGTAATTCACCCCTCCACTTT.

CDR3 DNA: TGTGCCAGCAGTTTAAAGTTTGGGGCTTCGGGGGTCCACGAGCAGTACTTC. It translates to CASSLKFGASGVHEQYF. This chain connects TRBV27 to TRBJ2-5, with D possibly being TRBD2 (6 bases). The J call may be in error: the DNA end matches TRBJ2-7 better. This CDR3 is 17 amino acids long. The germline V gene has CDR1 MNHEY and CDR2 SMNVEV (reference sequence).

This clonotype occurred once. The CDR3 region has the DNA TGTGCCAGCAGGGCCGCGGGACAGGTACATCAGCCCCAGCATTTT. This encodes CASRAAGQVHQPQHF. The chain links TRBV27 to TRBJ1-5; 8 nucleotides agree with TRBD1. Germline CDR1 is MNHEY and CDR2 is SMNVEV (reference sequence). Trimming cost V 6 bases and J 5 bases; bases outside gene matches: 9. The CDR3 consists of 15 residues.

This clonotype was found a few times. The chain joins TRBV20-1 to TRBJ2-5, with 9 bases matching TRBD2. Germline CDR1 DFQATT, CDR2 SNEGSKA (reference sequence). This CDR3 is built from 15 residues. V trimming: 3 bases; J trimming: 4 bases; junction bases outside the gene matches: 9. The CDR3 is CSARPSGEPGETQYF. The CDR3 nucleotides are TGCAGTGCTAGGCCTAGCGGGGAACCAGGAGAGACCCAGTACTTC.

This clonotype was seen more than once but under ten times. The rearrangement joins TRBV10-3 to TRBJ1-1; 8 bases agree with TRBD1. V was pared by 6 bases and J by 0 bases, with 9 bases of the junction left unmatched. The CDR3 runs to 16 residues. From germline, CDR1 is ENHRY and CDR2 SYGVKD. The CDR3 region has the DNA TGTGCCATCAGACTCCGGACAGGGAGCATGAACACTGAAGCTTTCTTT. It is translated as CAIRLRTGSMNTEAFF.

The chain carries TRBV6-4 and TRBJ2-1; D might be TRBD1 or TRBD2, each matching 6 bases. V lost 2 bases and J 4 bases, leaving 36 bases between the germline ends. Germline CDR1 is MRHNA and CDR2 is SNTAGT. The CDR3 loop spans 23 amino acids. The CDR3: CASSDGIRLFRLGQNTGYNEQFF. Here the CDR3 DNA reads TGTGCCAGCAGTGACGGTATAAGGTTGTTTAGACTAGGCCAAAACACAGGGTACAATGAGCAGTTCTTC.

This clonotype has just a few counts. The chain combines TRBV20-1 with TRBJ2-3; 14 bases are a match to TRBD2. After removal of 5 bases from V and 4 bases from J, the junction contained 5 bases not matched to a gene. The length of the CDR3 is 15 residues. Looked up from germline, CDR1 is DFQATT and CDR2 is SNEGSKA (reference sequence). The DNA of the CDR3 is TGCAGTGCTTTGACTAGCGGGGGGGCCGCAGATACGCAGTATTTT. Protein product: CSALTSGGAADTQYF.

The chain couples TRBV2 to TRBJ1-6; 7 bases match TRBD1. Per germline, CDR1 SNHLY and CDR2 FYNNEI. The CDR3 is made up of 16 amino acids. The V segment lost 4 bases and the J segment 6 bases; nucleotides outside the gene matches: 9. The CDR3 bases are TGTGCCAGCAGTGGACGTTGGGGGACAGCTAATTCACCCCTCCACTTT. Translation: CASSGRWGTANSPLHF.

The CDR3, as DNA: TGCAGTGCGCAGCCGAATCTAGCGGGGGCCTTACTCAATACGCAGTATTTT. Amino acids: CSAQPNLAGALLNTQYF. The V call is TRBV20-1, the J call TRBJ2-3; TRBD2 agrees at 10 bases. The CDR3 runs to 17 residues. Trimming took 6 bases from V and 7 from J; bases not matched to a gene: 19. The V gene's germline CDR1 is DFQATT and CDR2 SNEGSKA (reference sequence).

Here the CDR3 DNA reads TGTGCCAGTAGTATAGGTGGTAGCAATCAGCCCCAGCATTTT. This encodes CASSIGGSNQPQHF. The rearrangement links TRBV19 to TRBJ1-5; no clear D. This CDR3 is built from 14 residues. The germline V and J ends were trimmed by 1 base and 0 bases, with 4 bases remaining between them. Germline CDR1 and CDR2: LNHDA and SQIVND (reference sequence).

Only a few counts were recorded for this clonotype. The chain couples TRBV12-5 to TRBJ1-1, with D possibly TRBD1 on 6 matching bases. Germline CDR1 reads LGHNT; CDR2 reads FRNRAP. The CDR3 totals 17 residues. Trimming shortened V by 6 bases and J by 3 bases, and 23 bases separated the two germline ends. The CDR3, as DNA: TGTGCTAGTGGGGAGGGGGGGCCCCAAATCGCTGACACTGAAGCTTTCTTT. This sequence encodes CASGEGGPQIADTEAFF.

The gene calls are TRBV29-1 and TRBJ1-5; D perhaps matches TRBD1 (6 bases). Germline-derived CDR1 and CDR2 are SQVTM and ANQGSEA. This CDR3 spans 12 amino acids. Trimming cost V 8 bases and J 2 bases, with 10 bases left between them. CDR3 amino acids: CSTRQGNQPQHF. The CDR3 coding sequence is TGCAGCACTAGACAGGGCAATCAGCCCCAGCATTTT.

This clonotype occurred a few times. The rearrangement joins TRBV10-1 to TRBJ1-1; perhaps TRBD1 as D (5 bases). This CDR3 spans 13 amino acids. Germline V gene lookup returns CDR1 WNHNN and CDR2 SYGVQD (reference sequence). V shed 3 bases and J shed 5 bases, with 10 bases lying between them. This CDR3 reads CASSDRGRTEAFF. The DNA for the CDR3 is TGCGCCAGCAGTGATCGGGGGAGGACTGAAGCTTTCTTT.

V and J are TRBV29-1 and TRBJ2-4; TRBD2 matches 10 bases. The germline gives CDR1 SQVTM, CDR2 ANQGSEA. The V segment lost 4 bases and the J segment 1 base; nucleotides outside the gene matches: 13. The CDR3 covers 18 residues. The CDR3 protein is CSVGWGSGGRQAKNIQYF. In DNA form, the CDR3 reads TGCAGCGTTGGTTGGGGTAGCGGGGGGAGGCAGGCCAAAAACATTCAGTACTTC.

The DNA of the CDR3 is TGTGCCACCAGTGATTCAGGACTAGGGGCAGAGACCCAGTACTTC. Its translation: CATSDSGLGAETQYF. The V gene is TRBV24-1, the J gene TRBJ2-5; TRBD2 matches at 7 bases. With 2 bases clipped from V and 4 bases from J, the junction kept 6 bases outside the gene matches. Germline-derived CDR1 and CDR2 are KGHDR and SFDVKD. This CDR3 has 15 residues.

The J gene is TRBJ1-2, the V gene TRBV20-1, with TRBD1 as a possible D gene (5 bases). The germline gives CDR1 DFQATT, CDR2 SNEGSKA (reference sequence). The CDR3 loop spans 13 amino acids. Deletions cut 3 bases from V and 4 bases from J, with 12 bases between. The CDR3 region has the DNA TGCAGTGCTAGCCCCCAGGGCCTCTATGGCTACACCTTC. Translation: CSASPQGLYGYTF.

In this sample, this clonotype turned up a few times. The rearrangement uses TRBV6-1 and TRBJ1-1; the match to TRBD1 covers 7 bases. Germline V CDR1 and CDR2: MNHNS, SASEGT. CDR3 length: 14 residues. V was pared by 5 bases and J by 1 base, with 4 bases of the junction left unmatched. The CDR3 protein is CASSRYRGNTEAFF. DNA for the CDR3: TGTGCCAGCAGTAGATACAGGGGGAACACTGAAGCTTTCTTT.

This chain links TRBV20-1 with TRBJ1-1; 8 nucleotides agree with TRBD1. The CDR3 is made up of 14 amino acids. CDR1 and CDR2 (germline): DFQATT, SNEGSKA (reference sequence). V lost 0 bases to trimming and J lost 4 bases; unmatched junction nucleotides: 4. The CDR3 loop reads CSARDDGQGTEAFF. The CDR3 DNA reads TGCAGTGCTAGAGATGACGGACAGGGCACTGAAGCTTTCTTT.

The chain links TRBV20-1 to TRBJ2-3; no clear D gene. This CDR3 spans 13 amino acids. Germline CDR1 and CDR2: DFQATT and SNEGSKA (reference sequence). V was shortened by 3 bases and J by 5 bases, with 12 bases between the two germline ends. Here the CDR3 DNA reads TGCAGTGCTAGGTTCGCTCTTAGAGATACGCAGTATTTT. Residues: CSARFALRDTQYF.

The V gene is TRBV9, the J gene TRBJ1-5; TRBD1 might be the D (5 bases). V was clipped by 0 bases and J by 7 bases, with 14 bases between them. The CDR3 extends over 15 amino acids. The germline V gene encodes CDR1 SGDLS and CDR2 YYNGEE. As DNA, the CDR3 is TGTGCCAGCAGCGTAGCCCCCGGGGGGGGGCAGCCCCAGCATTTT. This codes for CASSVAPGGGQPQHF. The variable domain in full, with the rest retrieved from reference TRBV9 and TRBJ1-5, is DSGVTQTPKHLITATGQRVTLRCSPRSGDLSVYWYQQSLDQGLQFLIQYYNGEERAKGNILERFSAQQFPDLHSELNLSSLELGDSALYFCASSVAPGGGQPQHFGDGTRLSIL.

The V call is TRBV6-1, the J call TRBJ1-5, with 7 bases matching TRBD1. The CDR3 has 17 amino acids. Germline CDR1 reads MNHNS; CDR2 reads SASEGT. The ends lost 7 bases at V and 0 bases at J; junction bases unmatched: 12. The CDR3 bases are TGTGCCAGCAATGGACAGGATATCGCCTTTAGCAATCAGCCCCAGCATTTT. It yields the protein CASNGQDIAFSNQPQHF.

The rearrangement uses TRBV10-3 and TRBJ2-5; 13 nucleotides match TRBD2. Trimming cost V 0 bases and J 4 bases; bases outside gene matches: 8. From germline, CDR1 is ENHRY and CDR2 SYGVKD. This CDR3 contains 18 residues. The DNA of the CDR3 is TGTGCCATCAGTGAGTCGATACTAGCGGGGGGGCCGCGAGAGACCCAGTACTTC. Protein product: CAISESILAGGPRETQYF.

This clonotype was picked up one time. The rearrangement links TRBV30 to TRBJ2-1, with D tentatively TRBD2 (5 bases). The CDR3 extends over 15 amino acids. The V end lost 2 bases, the J end lost 4 bases, and 15 bases lay between the germline ends. Germline V gives CDR1 GTSNPN, CDR2 SVGIG (reference sequence). The CDR3 nucleotides are TGTGCCTGGAGTCTCGAGGGCGGAGCTTACAATGAGCAGTTCTTC. Translated, it gives CAWSLEGGAYNEQFF.

This chain uses TRBV5-6 with TRBJ1-1, with TRBD1 identical over 10 bases. V was clipped by 4 bases and J by 10 bases; unmatched bases: 7. The CDR3 length is 13 residues. Germline V gene data show CDR1 as SGHDT and CDR2 as YYEEEE. The CDR3 nucleotides read TGTGCCAGCAGCCCGGGACAGGGGCGGGTAGCTTTCTTT. As protein: CASSPGQGRVAFF.

This clonotype is a singleton in its sample. Written as DNA, the CDR3 is TGTGCCAGCAGTATAGGGACAGGGGGCGACTATGGCTACACCTTC. Encoded protein: CASSIGTGGDYGYTF. V usage is TRBV25-1 and J usage is TRBJ1-2; 12 bases align to TRBD1. The CDR3 has 15 residues. Looked up from germline, CDR1 is MGHDK and CDR2 is SYGVNS. J was trimmed by 3 bases and V by 5 bases; bases with no gene match: 4.

V usage is TRBV6-5 and J usage is TRBJ1-5; no clear D. Germline CDR1 MNHEY, CDR2 SVGAGI. The CDR3 spans 14 residues. V dropped 0 bases and J dropped 6 bases, with 9 bases sitting between them. CDR3 nucleotide sequence: TGTGCCAGCAGTTACTCTGGGAGTCCTCAGCCCCAGCATTTT. Translation gives CASSYSGSPQPQHF.

The V call is TRBV6-5, the J call TRBJ1-5; 9 bases are a match to TRBD1. Germline V gene lookup returns CDR1 MNHEY and CDR2 SVGAGI. This CDR3 region has 15 residues. Trimming removed 4 bases from V and 2 bases from J; junction bases left unmatched: 3. The chain's CDR3 is CASSSDRGGNQPQHF. As DNA, the CDR3 is TGTGCCAGCAGTTCGGACAGGGGAGGCAATCAGCCCCAGCATTTT.

This clonotype was recorded only once. The chain combines TRBV7-2 with TRBJ2-3; 12 bases align to TRBD2. The CDR3 runs 16 residues. Germline values: CDR1 SGHTA, CDR2 FQGNSA. The junction had 9 bases not matched to a gene; V was cut back by 6 bases and J by 5 bases. This chain's CDR3 is CASSELAGGQGDTQYF. The CDR3 DNA sequence: TGTGCCAGCAGTGAACTAGCGGGGGGCCAGGGAGATACGCAGTATTTT.